The next 10 T cell receptor beta chains were all read from a single sample in a study of cytomegalovirus exposure and HLA in healthy donors. Data came from immunoSEQ multiplex PCR; TCRdb stores just in-frame clones and leaves some out. The table includes more than 55,000 clones, 90% to 97% detected once. Sequencing was performed on PBMCs. These receptors were collected from a man aged 18 to 35 in good health and CMV-seronegative.

In DNA form, the CDR3 reads TGCGCCAGCAGCGCGGGACTAGCGGGGCCTACGAACACCGGGGAGCTGTTTTTT. This encodes CASSAGLAGPTNTGELFF. This chain links TRBV5-1 with TRBJ2-2; 13 nucleotides line up with TRBD2. Germline-derived CDR1 and CDR2 are SGHRS and YFSETQ. After removal of 4 bases from V and 0 bases from J, the junction contained 6 bases not matched to a gene. The CDR3 runs to 18 residues.

The rearrangement joins TRBV11-1 to TRBJ2-5, with D maybe TRBD2 (6 bases). The CDR3 sequence is 15 residues long. The germline CDR1 and CDR2 sequences are SGHAT and FQDESV (reference sequence). V lost 1 base, J lost 4 bases, and 13 bases lay in between. The CDR3: CASSLEEGPRETQYF. In DNA form, the CDR3 reads TGTGCCAGCAGCTTAGAGGAGGGACCCCGAGAGACCCAGTACTTC.

V usage is TRBV27 and J usage is TRBJ2-7; 8 nucleotides match TRBD1. The ends lost 6 bases at V and 6 bases at J; junction bases unmatched: 4. The CDR3 runs to 12 residues. Germline V gene lookup returns CDR1 MNHEY and CDR2 SMNVEV (reference sequence). The DNA of the CDR3 is TGTGCCAGCAGGCGGACAGGGAGCGAGCAGTACTTC. This sequence encodes CASRRTGSEQYF.

The rearrangement links TRBV30 to TRBJ2-7; TRBD1 matches 9 bases. This CDR3 spans 20 amino acids. Germline V gene lookup returns CDR1 GTSNPN and CDR2 SVGIG (reference sequence). Trimming took 8 bases from V and 4 from J; bases not matched to a gene: 30. In DNA form, the CDR3 reads TGTGCCGGGTCCTCACAGGGGGCGAAATCTCCTGATGATTGGTGGTACGAGCAGTACTTC. Its protein is CAGSSQGAKSPDDWWYEQYF.

The chain is built from TRBV5-1 and TRBJ2-2; 11 bases are a match to TRBD2. The length of the CDR3 is 17 residues. Germline values: CDR1 SGHRS, CDR2 YFSETQ. Trimming at V came to 2 bases and at J to 2 bases, leaving 5 bases not matched to a gene. As DNA, the CDR3 is TGCGCCAGCAGCTTAGGGACTAGCGGAGCTAACACCGGGGAGCTGTTTTTT. It translates to CASSLGTSGANTGELFF.

The rearrangement joins TRBV5-1 to TRBJ2-3; 10 bases line up with TRBD1. CDR1 SGHRS and CDR2 YFSETQ come from the germline V gene. This CDR3 has 16 residues. The V gene end was trimmed by 4 bases and the J gene end by 3 bases; junction bases not matched to a gene: 8. In nucleotides, the CDR3 is TGCGCCAGCAGCCAGTCCGGGACAGGGGTTACAGATACGCAGTATTTT. This gives the protein CASSQSGTGVTDTQYF. The variable domain in full, with the rest retrieved from reference TRBV5-1 and TRBJ2-3, is KAGVTQTPRYLIKTRGQQVTLSCSPISGHRSVSWYQQTPGQGLQFLFEYFSETQRNKGNFPGRFSGRQFSNSRSEMNVSTLELGDSALYLCASSQSGTGVTDTQYFGPGTRLTVL.

DNA of the CDR3: TGCGCCAGCAGATTGGGCCTAGCGGGGCCCACCGGGGAGCTGTTTTTT. Amino acids: CASRLGLAGPTGELFF. The genes are TRBV10-2 and TRBJ2-2; 9 bases are shared with TRBD2. Germline loops: CDR1 WSHSY, CDR2 SAAADI. The trim removed 6 bases at V and 4 bases at J, leaving 9 bases unmatched. The CDR3 sequence is 16 residues long.

The chain joins TRBV13 to TRBJ2-3; weak D call: TRBD2 (5 bases). This CDR3 spans 13 amino acids. V lost 5 bases to trimming and J lost 5 bases, with 11 bases between them. CDR1 and CDR2 (germline): PRHDT, FYEKMQ (reference sequence). In nucleotides, the CDR3 is TGTGCCAGCAGCACTAGTGGCTTAGATACGCAGTATTTT. This encodes CASSTSGLDTQYF.

The chain employs TRBV2 and TRBJ2-7; TRBD2 aligns across 9 bases. V was clipped by 4 bases and J by 3 bases; unmatched bases: 10. Germline V gene lookup returns CDR1 SNHLY and CDR2 FYNNEI. CDR3 length: 16 amino acids. The DNA of the CDR3 is TGTGCCAGCAGTGGGATTGGGCTAGCGGGAATCTACGAGCAGTACTTC. Its translation: CASSGIGLAGIYEQYF.

V and J are TRBV19 and TRBJ2-3; TRBD1 might be the D (5 bases). There are 14 residues in the CDR3. CDR1 is LNHDA and CDR2 is SQIVND in the germline V gene (reference sequence). Trimming took off 5 bases at V and 1 base at J, with 10 bases between the two ends. The chain's CDR3 is CASSSLQGTDTQYF. As DNA, the CDR3 is TGTGCCAGTAGTTCCTTACAGGGCACAGATACGCAGTATTTT.